The 23 T cell receptor beta chains reported below all come from one sample, sequenced in a study of sequential checkpoint blockade in melanoma. Sequenced by immunoSEQ multiplex PCR; TCRdb stores in-frame clones only, minus some. This table holds some 5,000 clones, about a sixth found once. As to treatment: randomized to nivolumab then ipilimumab (arm A) or the reverse (arm B). Sequenced here: tumor tissue (inferred from file names), sampled from a patient given nivolumab and ipilimumab in sequence. The receptors were sampled from a human donor with melanoma.

In its sample, this clone was seen a few times. This chain connects TRBV6-8 to TRBJ2-1; 8 positions agree with TRBD2. The V gene's germline CDR1 is MNHGY and CDR2 SAAAGT. The V gene end was trimmed by 2 bases and the J gene end by 10 bases; junction bases not matched to a gene: 13. The CDR3 contains 16 residues. For the CDR3, the DNA is TGTGCCAGCAGTTACCTAGGGGTAGCGGGGAAGGGCGAGCAGTTCTTC. As protein: CASSYLGVAGKGEQFF.

This clone was counted many times. The chain carries TRBV4-1 and TRBJ1-2; no reliable D call. V was cut by 4 bases and J by 6 bases, with 15 bases left in between. The CDR3 length is 14 residues. Per the germline V gene, CDR1 is MGHRA and CDR2 is YSYEKL. The CDR3 coding sequence is TGCGCCAGCAGCCGGGCCCAGGAAGTGGATGGCTACACCTTC. It yields the protein CASSRAQEVDGYTF.

This clone showed up just a few times. The chain is built from TRBV30 and TRBJ1-1; 8 bases match TRBD1. The length of the CDR3 is 16 residues. The junction had 8 bases not matched to a gene; V was cut back by 1 base and J by 1 base. Germline V gene lookup returns CDR1 GTSNPN and CDR2 SVGIG (reference sequence). The CDR3 is CAWSGVFGTGNTEAFF. DNA for the CDR3: TGTGCCTGGAGTGGGGTTTTTGGGACAGGGAACACTGAAGCTTTCTTT.

V gene TRBV9 combines with J gene TRBJ2-1, with D maybe TRBD1 (5 bases). In germline, CDR1 is SGDLS, CDR2 YYNGEE. Trimming removed 4 bases at V and 13 bases at J, with 33 bases between. CDR3 length: 18 amino acids. In DNA form, the CDR3 reads TGTGCCAGCAGCTCCCTGAGACAGCCCTTATATGACGACAAACTCCAGTTCTTC. The encoded protein is CASSSLRQPLYDDKLQFF.

The chain's CDR3 is CASSLGQGNGEQFF. CDR3 coding DNA: TGTGCCAGCAGCTTGGGACAGGGGAACGGTGAGCAGTTCTTC. The chain employs TRBV7-6 and TRBJ2-1; 10 bases agree with TRBD1. Losses at the gene ends were 3 bases for V and 9 bases for J; bases not matched to a gene: 5. The CDR3 runs 14 residues. Germline V gives CDR1 SGHVS, CDR2 FNYEAQ.

In this sample, this clone turned up many times. The chain combines TRBV11-3 with TRBJ2-3; possibly TRBD2 for D (7 bases). Germline assignment: CDR1 SGHNT and CDR2 YENEEA. There are 16 residues in the CDR3. V was cut by 3 bases and J by 4 bases, with 17 bases left in between. CDR3 sequence: CASSFKRGAIADTQYF. The DNA of the CDR3 is TGTGCCAGCAGCTTTAAACGGGGGGCGATAGCAGATACGCAGTATTTT. Filled out from reference TRBV11-3 and TRBJ2-3, the complete variable domain reads EAGVVQSPRYKIIEKKQPVAFWCNPISGHNTLYWYLQNLGQGPELLIRYENEEAVDDSQLPKDRFSAERLKGVDSTLKIQPAELGDSAVYLCASSFKRGAIADTQYFGPGTRLTVL.

This clone was counted between two and nine times. This chain joins TRBV28 and TRBJ2-6, with D possibly being TRBD2 (7 bases). Between the trimmed V and J ends, which lost 5 bases and 2 bases, there was a span of 19 bases. The germline gives CDR1 MDHEN, CDR2 SYDVKM. The CDR3 has 18 residues. This chain's CDR3 is CASSPSGPGGAGANVLTF. CDR3 in DNA: TGTGCCAGCAGTCCGAGCGGGCCGGGGGGCGCTGGGGCCAACGTCCTGACTTTC.

This rearrangement joins TRBV6-8 to TRBJ2-7; D is unclear. Per germline, CDR1 MNHGY and CDR2 SAAAGT. The CDR3 loop spans 13 amino acids. Trimming took off 5 bases at V and 2 bases at J, with 10 bases between the two ends. The CDR3 coding sequence is TGTGCCAGCAGTCTAACTGGCCCCTACGAGCAGTACTTC. The encoded protein is CASSLTGPYEQYF.

This rearrangement joins TRBV6-8 to TRBJ1-2; the match to TRBD1 covers 8 bases. This CDR3 has 15 residues. Per germline, CDR1 MNHGY and CDR2 SAAAGT. V dropped 6 bases and J dropped 6; count of bases not matched to a gene: 12. The CDR3 loop reads CASRERTGGGHGYTF. The DNA of the CDR3 is TGTGCCAGCAGGGAGCGCACAGGGGGAGGGCATGGCTACACCTTC.

V and J are TRBV19 and TRBJ1-1; tentative D call: TRBD1 (5 bases). V was cut by 6 bases and J by 0 bases, with 11 bases left in between. This CDR3 region has 14 residues. Per the germline V gene, CDR1 is LNHDA and CDR2 is SQIVND (reference sequence). Here the CDR3 DNA reads TGTGCCAGTAGGAACCGGGGGTTGAACACTGAAGCTTTCTTT. Amino acids: CASRNRGLNTEAFF.

In this sample, this clone is medium-sized. Other nucleotide sequences from this sample produce the same CDR3. The chain joins TRBV6-8 to TRBJ2-7; possibly TRBD2 for D (7 bases). The CDR3 is 13 residues long. The V end lost 6 bases, the J end lost 0 bases, and 9 bases lay between the germline ends. Germline V lookup: CDR1 MNHGY, CDR2 SAAAGT. This CDR3 reads CASRGGGSYEQYF. CDR3 in DNA: TGTGCCAGCAGGGGAGGGGGCTCCTACGAGCAGTACTTC.

Many counts were recorded for this clone. The junction does not match germline at one end; this may be a read error. The chain carries TRBV6-1 and TRBJ1-5; D remains ambiguous. CDR1 and CDR2 from the germline V gene are MNHNS and SASEGT. The CDR3 totals 16 residues. This CDR3 reads CASSEDVGRSTQPQHF. CDR3 DNA sequence: TGTGCCAGCAGTGAAGACGTCGGGAGGAGCACTCAGCCCCAGCATTTT.

This clone is medium-sized within its sample. This chain uses TRBV9 with TRBJ2-7; D possibly corresponds to TRBD1 (6 bases). The V end was cut by 0 bases, the J end by 6 bases, with 10 bases between. From germline, CDR1 is SGDLS and CDR2 YYNGEE. This CDR3 has 13 residues. The CDR3, as DNA: TGTGCCAGCAGCGTAGGGACAGTGGGCGAGCAGTACTTC. Amino acid sequence: CASSVGTVGEQYF.

This clone was observed many times. The V gene is TRBV11-3, the J gene TRBJ2-5, with TRBD2 as a possible D gene (6 bases). Between the trimmed V and J ends, which lost 3 bases and 5 bases, there was a span of 16 bases. The CDR3 runs 15 residues. Germline CDR1 SGHNT, CDR2 YENEEA. CDR3 region: CASSLASVPQETQYF. CDR3 bases: TGTGCCAGCAGCTTGGCTAGCGTACCTCAGGAGACCCAGTACTTC.

The chain is built from TRBV4-1 and TRBJ1-3, with unresolved D. This CDR3 is built from 17 residues. Trimming cost V 4 bases and J 0 bases, with 16 bases left between them. Germline loops: CDR1 MGHRA, CDR2 YSYEKL. CDR3 residues: CASSRDEAANSGNTIYF. The CDR3 DNA reads as TGCGCCAGCAGCCGAGATGAGGCGGCAAACTCTGGAAACACCATATATTTT.

This clone was counted between two and nine times. The junction shows a germline mismatch at one end, possibly a read error. This chain connects TRBV28 to TRBJ1-6; 7 nucleotides agree with TRBD1. Germline CDR1 MDHEN, CDR2 SYDVKM. The CDR3 extends over 12 amino acids. The CDR3 here is CASSSPRGPLHF. The CDR3 nucleotides are TGTGCCAGCAGTTCCCCAAGGGGGCCCCTCCATTTT.

The rearrangement uses TRBV29-1 and TRBJ2-3; 12 bases are a match to TRBD2. Germline V gene data show CDR1 as SQVTM and CDR2 as ANQGSEA. CDR3 length equals 15 residues. Trimming removed 1 base from V and 2 bases from J; junction bases left unmatched: 1. The CDR3 region has the DNA TGCAGCGTTGAAGGGACTAGCGGGGACACAGATACGCAGTATTTT. This sequence encodes CSVEGTSGDTDTQYF.

This clone is medium-sized (0.01 to 0.1%). This sequence joins TRBV11-3 and TRBJ2-7, with TRBD1 as a possible D gene (6 bases). In germline, CDR1 is SGHNT, CDR2 YENEEA. The length of the CDR3 is 16 residues. V dropped 3 bases and J dropped 3 bases, with 18 bases sitting between them. CDR3 sequence reads: CASSLGRTEGYYEQYF. The DNA for the CDR3 is TGTGCCAGCAGCTTGGGAAGGACAGAGGGATACTACGAGCAGTACTTC.

This chain joins TRBV19 and TRBJ2-1, with a weak D call TRBD2 (6 bases). Germline V CDR1 and CDR2: LNHDA, SQIVND (reference sequence). CDR3 size: 12 residues. Trimming stripped 7 bases from V and 6 bases from J, with 10 bases between. CDR3 region: CASMGGANEQFF. Written as DNA, the CDR3 is TGTGCCAGTATGGGCGGGGCCAATGAGCAGTTCTTC.

This clone was counted only a few times. J is TRBJ2-2 and V is TRBV6-8, with 7 bases aligning to TRBD2. The J segment lost 7 bases and the V segment lost 6 bases, leaving 2 bases of the junction unmatched. Germline V gene data show CDR1 as MNHGY and CDR2 as SAAAGT. The CDR3 is 12 residues long. Here the CDR3 reads CASRTGGGELFF. As DNA, the CDR3 is TGTGCCAGCAGAACGGGAGGCGGGGAGCTGTTTTTT.

This chain joins TRBV28 and TRBJ1-5; no reliable D call. Trimming cost V 2 bases and J 5 bases, with 16 bases left between them. This CDR3 comprises 16 residues. Germline V CDR1 and CDR2: MDHEN, SYDVKM. The CDR3 spells CASSLSSVSPDQPQHF. The CDR3 bases are TGTGCCAGCAGTTTAAGTTCTGTGTCTCCGGATCAGCCCCAGCATTTT. The full variable domain, in which reference TRBV28 and TRBJ1-5 provide the parts outside the CDR3, is DVKVTQSSRYLVKRTGEKVFLECVQDMDHENMFWYRQDPGLGLRLIYFSYDVKMKEKGDIPEGYSVSREKKERFSLILESASTNQTSMYLCASSLSSVSPDQPQHFGDGTRLSIL.

This clone was seen more than once but under ten times. V gene TRBV19 combines with J gene TRBJ1-4, with TRBD1 identical over 8 bases. The V segment lost 9 bases and the J segment 3 bases; nucleotides outside the gene matches: 0. The CDR3 consists of 12 residues. Germline CDR1 reads LNHDA; CDR2 reads SQIVND (reference sequence). The CDR3, as DNA: TGTGCCAGCAGGGGGCCTAATGAAAAACTGTTTTTT. Its protein product is CASRGPNEKLFF. The entire variable domain, with the rest obtained from reference TRBV19 and TRBJ1-4, is as follows: DGGITQSPKYLFRKEGQNVTLSCEQNLNHDAMYWYRQDPGQGLRLIYYSQIVNDFQKGDIAEGYSVSREKKESFPLTVTSAQKNPTAFYLCASRGPNEKLFFGSGTQLSVL.

The CDR3, as DNA: TGTGCCAGCAGACAGGGCTCGGGAGGTGACTACGAGCAGTACTTC. As protein: CASRQGSGGDYEQYF. The chain carries TRBV6-8 and TRBJ2-7; D possibly corresponds to TRBD2 (7 bases). CDR1 is MNHGY and CDR2 is SAAAGT in the germline V gene. Trimming removed 6 bases at V and 3 bases at J, with 18 bases between. The CDR3 extends over 15 amino acids.